A selection of T cell receptor beta chains follows, all from one sample in a study of CD8+CD57+ T cells in acquired aplastic anemia. One entry per CDR3 protein results from TCRdb running MiXCR on the reads. The sample has approximately 260,000 distinct CDR3 sequences, roughly 82% seen once. Sequencing was carried out using sorted CD4+, CD8+, or CD8+CD57+ T cells (not recorded which) from PBMCs. Every receptor here comes from a human donor with aplastic anemia. CDR3s include the opening cysteine and the closing phenylalanine or tryptophan. Each record gives: clone size, V gene, D gene, J gene, CDR3 DNA, CDR3 protein. D genes are given only for firm matches. Rows give clone size only sometimes, using once, few, many, or a class for an expanded clone.

clone size: once
V gene: TRBV20-1
D gene: -
J gene: TRBJ1-5
CDR3 DNA: TGCAGTGCTAGAGATTCTAGCGGGCATAGGAGCAATCAGCCCCAGCATTTT
CDR3 protein: CSARDSSGHRSNQPQHF

clone size: -
V gene: TRBV7-9
D gene: TRBD2
J gene: TRBJ2-3
CDR3 DNA: TGTGCCAGCAGCGTAGAGGGAAACGGGGGGGACGAGGAGTATTTT
CDR3 protein: CASSVEGNGGDEEYF

clone size: -
V gene: TRBV7-8
D gene: TRBD1
J gene: TRBJ1-1
CDR3 DNA: TGTGCCAGCAGCTTTCATGGAGACGGGACAGCTGATTCTTTCTTT
CDR3 protein: CASSFHGDGTADSFF

clone size: -
V gene: TRBV7-9
D gene: -
J gene: TRBJ2-5
CDR3 DNA: TGTGCCGAAGAGGGAGCTAGGGACCAACAGAACTTCGGGTTC
CDR3 protein: CAEEGARDQQNFGF

clone size: -
V gene: TRBV11-2
D gene: TRBD2
J gene: TRBJ2-7
CDR3 DNA: TGTGCCAGCAGCCCGCTAGCGGGGGGTATCGAGCAGTACTTC
CDR3 protein: CASSPLAGGIEQYF

clone size: -
V gene: TRBV7-9
D gene: -
J gene: TRBJ1-2
CDR3 DNA: TGTGCCAGCAGCCGTGCCGGGGACCATGGCTACACCTTC
CDR3 protein: CASSRAGDHGYTF

clone size: once
V gene: TRBV5-5
D gene: -
J gene: TRBJ2-4
CDR3 DNA: TGTGCCAGCAAGGGTTACCTAGCCAAAAACATTCAGTACTTC
CDR3 protein: CASKGYLAKNIQYF

clone size: -
V gene: TRBV7-8
D gene: -
J gene: TRBJ2-6
CDR3 DNA: TGTGCCAGCAGCTTAGCGGGAGGTCCCGATACGAACGTCCTGACTTTC
CDR3 protein: CASSLAGGPDTNVLTF

clone size: few
V gene: TRBV7-9
D gene: TRBD1
J gene: TRBJ1-6
CDR3 DNA: TGTGCCAGCACGCCACGGGACAGGGGTGATTCACCCCTCCACTTT
CDR3 protein: CASTPRDRGDSPLHF

clone size: -
V gene: TRBV7-2
D gene: -
J gene: TRBJ1-1
CDR3 DNA: TGTGCCAGCAGCTTGGCTGGGGCAGGGAACAATGACGACTTCTTT
CDR3 protein: CASSLAGAGNNDDFF

clone size: -
V gene: TRBV7-3
D gene: -
J gene: TRBJ2-7
CDR3 DNA: TGTGCCAGCAGCTTAAACCCAGGCAGGGGCGTATACGAGCAGTACTTC
CDR3 protein: CASSLNPGRGVYEQYF

clone size: -
V gene: TRBV7-6
D gene: -
J gene: TRBJ2-3
CDR3 DNA: TGTGCCAGCAGCTTAGCGCGAACACATGAGACGCAGTATTTT
CDR3 protein: CASSLARTHETQYF

clone size: -
V gene: TRBV9
D gene: -
J gene: TRBJ2-5
CDR3 DNA: TGTGCCAGCAGCGCCAGGGACCCGCAGGAAGAGACCAAGTACTTC
CDR3 protein: CASSARDPQEETKYF

clone size: -
V gene: TRBV5-6
D gene: -
J gene: TRBJ2-1
CDR3 DNA: TGTGCCAGCAGCTTGGAGAGGAACTCCTACAATGAGCAGTTCTTC
CDR3 protein: CASSLERNSYNEQFF

clone size: -
V gene: TRBV7-8
D gene: -
J gene: TRBJ1-1
CDR3 DNA: TGTGCCAGCAGCTTAGAGCGAGCTGCCAACACTCAAGCTTTCTTT
CDR3 protein: CASSLERAANTQAFF

clone size: -
V gene: TRBV9
D gene: -
J gene: TRBJ2-7
CDR3 DNA: TGTGCCAGCAGCGGCCGGGACCGAGACTACGAGCAGTACTTC
CDR3 protein: CASSGRDRDYEQYF

clone size: -
V gene: TRBV5-1
D gene: -
J gene: TRBJ2-5
CDR3 DNA: TGCGCCAGCAGCCAGCTAGGGACCCAGTACTTC
CDR3 protein: CASSQLGTQYF

clone size: -
V gene: TRBV21-1
D gene: -
J gene: TRBJ1-1
CDR3 DNA: TGCGCTGGGAGAGAAGGGGGGAAAAGGGTGAACACTGAAGCTTTCTTT
CDR3 protein: CAGREGGKRVNTEAFF

clone size: -
V gene: TRBV9
D gene: TRBD1
J gene: TRBJ2-5
CDR3 DNA: TGTGCCAGCAGCCGACAGGGGACCGGGGAGCCGTTTTACTTC
CDR3 protein: CASSRQGTGEPFYF

clone size: -
V gene: TRBV11-3
D gene: TRBD2
J gene: TRBJ2-1
CDR3 DNA: TGTGCCAGCAGCTTAGATCTGACAGGCGTTGAAACGGCGGGGGGACGCTACAATGAGCAGTTCTTC
CDR3 protein: CASSLDLTGVETAGGRYNEQFF

clone size: -
V gene: TRBV13
D gene: -
J gene: TRBJ1-1
CDR3 DNA: TGTGCCAGCAGCTTAGTCCTGACTAGGGACACTGGGGCTTTCTTT
CDR3 protein: CASSLVLTRDTGAFF

clone size: -
V gene: TRBV29-1
D gene: -
J gene: TRBJ1-2
CDR3 DNA: TGCAGCGTTCTTGTGCCTAAGGGCCTTCGCTTCTATGGCTACACCTTC
CDR3 protein: CSVLVPKGLRFYGYTF

clone size: many
V gene: TRBV19
D gene: -
J gene: TRBJ1-1
CDR3 DNA: TGTGCCAGTAGTATAGATCTGACAGGGAACACTGAAGCTTTCTTT
CDR3 protein: CASSIDLTGNTEAFF

clone size: many
V gene: TRBV6-5
D gene: -
J gene: TRBJ2-5
CDR3 DNA: TGTGCCAGCAGTTACACCGGGGGGCGGGAGACCCAGTACTTC
CDR3 protein: CASSYTGGRETQYF

clone size: once
V gene: TRBV19
D gene: TRBD1
J gene: TRBJ1-5
CDR3 DNA: TGTGCCACAGCTACAGGGGGCTGGGGTCAGCCCCAGCATTTT
CDR3 protein: CATATGGWGQPQHF

clone size: -
V gene: TRBV7-8
D gene: -
J gene: TRBJ2-5
CDR3 DNA: TGTGCCAGCAGCTTGCAGGGTGGGCTCCAAGAGACCCAGTACTTC
CDR3 protein: CASSLQGGLQETQYF

clone size: -
V gene: TRBV12-3/TRBV12-4
D gene: -
J gene: TRBJ2-7
CDR3 DNA: TGTGCCAGCAGCTACGTGCTGGCGGAGGACCAGCACTTCTTC
CDR3 protein: CASSYVLAEDQHFF

clone size: -
V gene: TRBV7-8
D gene: -
J gene: TRBJ2-3
CDR3 DNA: TGTGCCAGCAGCTTTCAGAGAGGCCCCGGGAGCGAGTATTTT
CDR3 protein: CASSFQRGPGSEYF

clone size: -
V gene: TRBV7-8
D gene: TRBD2
J gene: TRBJ2-2
CDR3 DNA: TGTGCCAGCAGCTTAGCGGGAGGGCCGGTGTTTTTT
CDR3 protein: CASSLAGGPVFF

clone size: -
V gene: TRBV9
D gene: TRBD2
J gene: TRBJ2-3
CDR3 DNA: TGTGCCAGCAGTTTTGCGGGGGGGCCCGCCGGGGAGTATTTT
CDR3 protein: CASSFAGGPAGEYF

clone size: -
V gene: TRBV10-3
D gene: -
J gene: TRBJ2-1
CDR3 DNA: TGTGCCATCAGTGTGGGAAACGGTCAGGATGAGCAGTTCTTC
CDR3 protein: CAISVGNGQDEQFF

clone size: -
V gene: TRBV5-1
D gene: -
J gene: TRBJ1-1
CDR3 DNA: TGCGCCAGCAGCTTAGACAGCATCAACACCACTGAAGCTTTCTTT
CDR3 protein: CASSLDSINTTEAFF

clone size: once
V gene: TRBV20-1
D gene: TRBD2
J gene: TRBJ2-7
CDR3 DNA: TGCAGTGCTAGAGATGTCAGACTAGCATCCGAGCAGTACTTC
CDR3 protein: CSARDVRLASEQYF

clone size: -
V gene: TRBV20-1
D gene: TRBD1
J gene: TRBJ1-2
CDR3 DNA: TGCAGTGCTAGGGGGACAGCCGGCTACACCTTC
CDR3 protein: CSARGTAGYTF

clone size: once
V gene: TRBV5-5
D gene: -
J gene: TRBJ2-2
CDR3 DNA: TGTGCCAGCAGCTTGGGCAGGGACACCGGGGAGCTGTTTTTT
CDR3 protein: CASSLGRDTGELFF

clone size: -
V gene: TRBV12-3/TRBV12-4
D gene: -
J gene: TRBJ2-7
CDR3 DNA: TGTGCCAGCACCCGCACAGGGGAGGACTACGAGCAGTACTTC
CDR3 protein: CASTRTGEDYEQYF

clone size: -
V gene: TRBV7-8
D gene: -
J gene: TRBJ1-1
CDR3 DNA: TGTGCCAGCAGCTTAGATCCAGAAGCTAACACTGAAGCTTTCTTT
CDR3 protein: CASSLDPEANTEAFF

clone size: -
V gene: TRBV2
D gene: -
J gene: TRBJ2-3
CDR3 DNA: TGTGCCAGCAGCTTGTTAGGCCTCGATGAGCAGTATTTT
CDR3 protein: CASSLLGLDEQYF

clone size: -
V gene: TRBV2
D gene: -
J gene: TRBJ2-7
CDR3 DNA: TGTGCCAGCAGTGAGGTAGAGCGCCTACTCTCCGAGCAGTACTTC
CDR3 protein: CASSEVERLLSEQYF

clone size: -
V gene: TRBV7-8
D gene: -
J gene: TRBJ1-3
CDR3 DNA: TGTGCCAGCAGCTCCCTTGGGAGGGGGATCGGAAACACCATATATTTT
CDR3 protein: CASSSLGRGIGNTIYF

clone size: few
V gene: TRBV10-3
D gene: TRBD1
J gene: TRBJ1-1
CDR3 DNA: TGTGCCATCAGTGAAACCGGGACAGAATACACTGAAGCTTTCTTT
CDR3 protein: CAISETGTEYTEAFF

clone size: -
V gene: TRBV7-3
D gene: -
J gene: TRBJ2-7
CDR3 DNA: TGTGCTCGCAGCTTAGAGACTGAACCCTACGAGCAGTACTTC
CDR3 protein: CARSLETEPYEQYF

clone size: -
V gene: TRBV7-2
D gene: -
J gene: TRBJ2-7
CDR3 DNA: TGTGCCAGCAGCTTAGGGTTTGACAGAGACTACGAGCAGTACTTC
CDR3 protein: CASSLGFDRDYEQYF

clone size: -
V gene: TRBV15
D gene: -
J gene: TRBJ2-1
CDR3 DNA: TGTGCCAGCAGTGATGGCAGGATGCCCGAGCAGTTCTTC
CDR3 protein: CASSDGRMPEQFF

clone size: -
V gene: TRBV7-8
D gene: TRBD2
J gene: TRBJ2-3
CDR3 DNA: TGTGCCAGCATTACGAGACTAGCGGGAACAGATACGCAGTATTTT
CDR3 protein: CASITRLAGTDTQYF

clone size: -
V gene: TRBV7-8
D gene: -
J gene: TRBJ2-7
CDR3 DNA: TGTGCCAGCAGCTTATCAAGGACGGACTACGAGCAGTACTTC
CDR3 protein: CASSLSRTDYEQYF

clone size: -
V gene: TRBV7-2
D gene: TRBD1
J gene: TRBJ1-6
CDR3 DNA: TGTGCCAGCACCGCGGACAGGGGCTCCTATAATTCACCCCTCCACTTT
CDR3 protein: CASTADRGSYNSPLHF

clone size: -
V gene: TRBV7-8
D gene: TRBD1
J gene: TRBJ2-7
CDR3 DNA: TGTGCCAGCAGCACGGACAGGGCTCGCGAGCAGTACTTC
CDR3 protein: CASSTDRAREQYF

clone size: -
V gene: TRBV7-9
D gene: -
J gene: TRBJ2-5
CDR3 DNA: TGTGCCAGCAGGGATAAAGAGACCCAGTACTTC
CDR3 protein: CASRDKETQYF

clone size: -
V gene: TRBV7-3
D gene: TRBD2
J gene: TRBJ2-1
CDR3 DNA: TGTGCCAGCAGTTCTAGCGGGAGTTGGGGAGAGCCCCACTTC
CDR3 protein: CASSSSGSWGEPHF

clone size: -
V gene: TRBV7-8
D gene: -
J gene: TRBJ2-2
CDR3 DNA: TGTGCCGGCAGCTTAGGCGTGGAAGGTTTCGGGGATCTGTTTTTT
CDR3 protein: CAGSLGVEGFGDLFF

clone size: once
V gene: TRBV24-1
D gene: -
J gene: TRBJ2-2
CDR3 DNA: TGTGCCACCAGTGATCCCACGGCGGCCGGAGAGCTGTTCTTT
CDR3 protein: CATSDPTAAGELFF

clone size: -
V gene: TRBV11-3
D gene: -
J gene: TRBJ2-5
CDR3 DNA: TGTGCCAGCAGGGGGGCTAGGGCGACCCAGTACTTC
CDR3 protein: CASRGARATQYF

clone size: -
V gene: TRBV7-2
D gene: -
J gene: TRBJ2-7
CDR3 DNA: TGTGCCGGCAGCCTCGGGGTTTACGAGCAGTACTTC
CDR3 protein: CAGSLGVYEQYF

clone size: -
V gene: TRBV29-1
D gene: TRBD2
J gene: TRBJ2-3
CDR3 DNA: TGCAATACTAGCGGACACCTAATTACAGATACGCAGTATTTT
CDR3 protein: CNTSGHLITDTQYF

clone size: -
V gene: TRBV5-4
D gene: -
J gene: TRBJ1-1
CDR3 DNA: TGTGCCAGCAGCTTTACTAGGGAAGTCACTGAAGCTTTCTTT
CDR3 protein: CASSFTREVTEAFF

clone size: -
V gene: TRBV7-2
D gene: TRBD1
J gene: TRBJ2-5
CDR3 DNA: TGTGCCAGCAGCCGACAGACAGGGGGACAGACCCAGTACTTC
CDR3 protein: CASSRQTGGQTQYF

clone size: -
V gene: TRBV7-8
D gene: TRBD2
J gene: TRBJ2-3
CDR3 DNA: TGTGCCAGCGGCTTAGCGGGAGGTCCCGAGCCGCAGTTT
CDR3 protein: CASGLAGGPEPQF

clone size: -
V gene: TRBV15
D gene: -
J gene: TRBJ2-1
CDR3 DNA: TGTGCCAGCAGCAGAGCGAGGAAGCACGAGGCCCAGTTCTTC
CDR3 protein: CASSRARKHEAQFF